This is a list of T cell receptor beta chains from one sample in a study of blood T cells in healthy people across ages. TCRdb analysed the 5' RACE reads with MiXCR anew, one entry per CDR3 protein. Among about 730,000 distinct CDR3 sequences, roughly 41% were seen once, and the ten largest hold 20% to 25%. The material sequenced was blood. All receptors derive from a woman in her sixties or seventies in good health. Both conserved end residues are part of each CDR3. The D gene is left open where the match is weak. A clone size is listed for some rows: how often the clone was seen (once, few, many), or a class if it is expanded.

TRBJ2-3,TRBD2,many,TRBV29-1,CSGSGSLADTQYF,TGCAGCGGTAGCGGGAGTTTGGCAGATACGCAGTATTTT
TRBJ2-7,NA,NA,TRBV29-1,CSVEDEKAYEQYF,TGCAGCGTTGAAGATGAGAAGGCCTACGAGCAGTACTTC
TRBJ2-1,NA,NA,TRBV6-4,CASSDGGGTGNEQFF,TGTGCCAGCAGTGACGGAGGGGGGACTGGGAATGAGCAGTTCTTC
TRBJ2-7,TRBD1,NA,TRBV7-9,CASSSRDRIYEQYF,TGTGCCAGCAGCTCCCGGGACAGGATCTACGAGCAGTACTTC
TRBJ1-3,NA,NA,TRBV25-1,CASITSGDTIYF,TGTGCCAGCATCACGTCCGGCGACACCATATATTTT
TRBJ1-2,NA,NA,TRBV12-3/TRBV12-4,CASRLTRGYGYTF,TGTGCCAGCAGGTTGACAAGGGGCTATGGCTACACCTTC
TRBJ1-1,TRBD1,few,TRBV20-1,CSARRDRMNTEAFF,TGCAGTGCTAGACGGGACAGGATGAACACTGAAGCTTTCTTT
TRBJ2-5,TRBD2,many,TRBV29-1,CSGAGEETQYF,TGCAGTGGGGCGGGGGAAGAGACCCAGTACTTC
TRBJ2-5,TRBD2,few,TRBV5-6,CASTLTSGSVGETQYF,TGTGCCAGCACCTTAACTAGCGGGAGTGTGGGAGAGACCCAGTACTTC
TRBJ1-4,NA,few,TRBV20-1,CTARPDHNEKLFF,TGCACCGCGAGGCCAGACCATAATGAAAAACTGTTTTTT
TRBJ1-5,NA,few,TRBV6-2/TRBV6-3,CASRDRRNQPQHF,TGTGCCAGCAGAGACAGGAGGAATCAGCCCCAGCATTTT
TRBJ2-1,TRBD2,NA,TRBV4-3,CASSPTGLADNEQFF,TGCGCCAGCAGTCCGACGGGACTAGCGGACAATGAGCAGTTCTTC
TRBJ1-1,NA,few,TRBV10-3,CAISGTVGNGNTEAFF,TGTGCCATCAGTGGGACAGTAGGGAACGGGAACACTGAAGCTTTCTTT
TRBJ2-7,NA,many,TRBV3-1,CASSQIDEQYF,TGTGCCAGCAGCCAGATCGACGAGCAGTACTTC
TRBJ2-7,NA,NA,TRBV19,CASSRESGSSYEQYF,TGTGCCAGTAGTCGGGAAAGCGGTAGCTCCTACGAGCAGTACTTC
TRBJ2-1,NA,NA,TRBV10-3,CAISESRNNEQFF,TGTGCCATCAGTGAGTCTAGGAACAATGAGCAGTTCTTC
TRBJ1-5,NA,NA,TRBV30,CAWSLGGGKAQHF,TGTGCCTGGAGCCTTGGGGGAGGGAAGGCCCAGCATTTT
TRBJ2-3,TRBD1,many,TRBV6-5,CASSYQGQGGTDTQYF,TGTGCCAGCAGTTACCAAGGACAGGGTGGCACAGATACGCAGTATTTT
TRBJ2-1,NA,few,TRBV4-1,CASSQDRSLGGQETQFF,TGCGCCAGCAGCCAAGATCGGAGTCTGGGGGGACAAGAGACCCAGTTCTTC
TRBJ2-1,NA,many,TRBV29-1,CSVDKGVPNEQFF,TGCAGCGTTGACAAAGGGGTACCCAATGAGCAGTTCTTC
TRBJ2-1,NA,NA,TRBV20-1,CSARPRTLYNEQFF,TGCAGTGCTAGACCCCGGACTCTGTACAATGAGCAGTTCTTC
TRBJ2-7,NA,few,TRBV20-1,CSASEVRASYEQYF,TGCAGTGCTAGTGAAGTCAGGGCCTCCTACGAGCAGTACTTC
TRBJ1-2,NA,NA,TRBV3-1,CASSQGIRYGYTF,TGTGCCAGCAGCCAAGGTATCCGGTATGGCTACACCTTC
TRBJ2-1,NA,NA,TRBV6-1,CASSEAILTGNEQFF,TGTGCCAGCAGTGAAGCTATCCTAACGGGGAATGAGCAGTTCTTC
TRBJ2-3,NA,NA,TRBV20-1,CSASTSQGGLITDTQYF,TGCAGTGCTAGTACCTCACAGGGGGGGCTCATCACAGATACGCAGTATTTT
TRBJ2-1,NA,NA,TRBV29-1,CSVEVQGDEQFF,TGCAGCGTTGAAGTCCAGGGCGATGAGCAGTTCTTC
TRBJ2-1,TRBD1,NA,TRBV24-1,CAAQGTRQNNEQFF,TGTGCCGCACAGGGGACCCGGCAAAACAATGAGCAGTTCTTC
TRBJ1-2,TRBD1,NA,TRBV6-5,CASSYSSPGQGSYGYTF,TGTGCCAGCAGTTACTCGTCACCGGGACAGGGCTCCTACGGCTACACCTTC
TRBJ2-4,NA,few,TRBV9,CASSPTGTDIQYF,TGTGCCAGCAGCCCAACTGGGACGGACATTCAGTACTTC
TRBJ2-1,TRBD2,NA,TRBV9,CASSVGGGGGGDNEQFF,TGTGCCAGCAGCGTAGGGGGCGGTGGGGGGGGTGACAATGAGCAGTTCTTC
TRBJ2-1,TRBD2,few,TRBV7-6,CASSFRLAGDNEQFF,TGTGCCAGCAGCTTCCGACTAGCGGGCGACAATGAGCAGTTCTTC
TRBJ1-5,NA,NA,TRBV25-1,CASSDGRGLQPQHF,TGTGCCAGCAGTGACGGCCGGGGTTTGCAGCCCCAGCATTTT
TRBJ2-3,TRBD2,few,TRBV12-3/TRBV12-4,CASTKGLAEITDTQYF,TGTGCCAGCACCAAAGGACTAGCGGAAATCACAGATACGCAGTATTTT
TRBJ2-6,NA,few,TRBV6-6,CAHSGANVLTF,TGTGCCCACTCTGGGGCCAACGTCCTGACTTTC
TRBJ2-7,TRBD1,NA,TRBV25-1,CASSEYGTGSYEQYF,TGTGCCAGCAGTGAATATGGGACAGGGTCCTACGAGCAGTACTTC
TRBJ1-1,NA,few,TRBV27,CASSLSLNLVEAFF,TGTGCCAGCAGTTTATCCTTGAACTTGGTAGAAGCTTTCTTT
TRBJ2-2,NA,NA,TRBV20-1,CSARGRSGELFF,TGCAGTGCCAGAGGACGGAGCGGGGAGCTGTTTTTT
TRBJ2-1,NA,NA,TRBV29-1,CSVVTVPYNEQFF,TGCAGCGTTGTGACTGTTCCATACAATGAGCAGTTCTTC
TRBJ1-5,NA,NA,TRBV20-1,CSALRGSGARDQPQHF,TGCAGTGCTCTTAGGGGGTCGGGGGCAAGGGATCAGCCCCAGCATTTT
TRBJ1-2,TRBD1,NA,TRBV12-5,CASAPQGAGGYTF,TGTGCTAGTGCCCCTCAGGGGGCGGGTGGCTACACCTTC
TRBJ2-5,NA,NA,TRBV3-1,CASSQSPSASETQYF,TGTGCCAGCAGCCAATCTCCTAGCGCCTCAGAGACCCAGTACTTC
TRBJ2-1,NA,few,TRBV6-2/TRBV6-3,CASSRGKTANEQFF,TGTGCCAGCAGCCGTGGTAAGACGGCGAATGAGCAGTTCTTC
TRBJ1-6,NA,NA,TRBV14,CAGSQDRSGSSSYNSPLHF,TGTGCCGGCAGCCAAGATAGAAGCGGTTCTAGCTCCTATAATTCACCCCTCCACTTT
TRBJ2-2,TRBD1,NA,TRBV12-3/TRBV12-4,CASSFQGADTGELFF,TGTGCCAGCAGTTTCCAGGGGGCGGACACCGGGGAGCTGTTTTTT
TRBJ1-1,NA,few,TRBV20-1,CSARGERGSTEAFF,TGCAGTGCTAGAGGCGAAAGGGGAAGCACTGAAGCTTTCTTT
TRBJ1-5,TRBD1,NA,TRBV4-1,CASSQDVGQGGQPQHF,TGCGCCAGCAGCCAAGATGTGGGACAGGGGGGTCAGCCCCAGCATTTT
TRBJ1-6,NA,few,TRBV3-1,CASSQEGSYNSPLHF,TGTGCCAGCAGCCAAGAGGGCAGCTATAATTCACCCCTCCACTTT
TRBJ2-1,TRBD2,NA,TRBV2,CASRAMRTSGDEQFF,TGTGCCAGCAGAGCCATGCGGACTAGCGGGGATGAGCAGTTCTTC
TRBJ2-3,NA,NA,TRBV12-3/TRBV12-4,CASSFTASDTQYF,TGTGCCAGCAGTTTTACGGCGTCAGATACGCAGTATTTT
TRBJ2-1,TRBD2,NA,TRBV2,CASSGEGAAEQFF,TGTGCCAGCAGTGGGGAGGGTGCGGCTGAGCAGTTCTTC
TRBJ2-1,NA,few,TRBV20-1,CSARIGPNEQFF,TGCAGTGCTAGGATAGGGCCTAATGAGCAGTTCTTC
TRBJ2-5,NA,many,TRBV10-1,CASSELGLETQYF,TGCGCCAGCAGTGAGTTGGGGTTAGAGACCCAGTACTTC
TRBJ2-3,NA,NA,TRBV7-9,CASSPRLGGTQYF,TGTGCCAGCAGCCCACGCCTCGGCGGTACGCAGTATTTT
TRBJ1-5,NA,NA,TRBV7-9,CASTPLGGNQPQHF,TGTGCCAGCACACCCCTCGGGGGAAATCAGCCCCAGCATTTT
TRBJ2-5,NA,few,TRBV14,CASSQEWGTQYF,TGTGCCAGCAGCCAAGAATGGGGGACCCAGTACTTC
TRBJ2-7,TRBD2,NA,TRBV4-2,CASSQERSSGTVQYF,TGTGCCAGCAGCCAAGAGAGGTCTAGCGGAACCGTTCAGTACTTC
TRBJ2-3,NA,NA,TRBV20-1,CSAVREADTQYF,TGCAGTGCTGTCAGGGAGGCAGATACGCAGTATTTT
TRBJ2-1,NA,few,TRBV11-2,CASSLGASSYNEQFF,TGTGCCAGCAGCTTAGGGGCGAGCTCCTACAATGAGCAGTTCTTC